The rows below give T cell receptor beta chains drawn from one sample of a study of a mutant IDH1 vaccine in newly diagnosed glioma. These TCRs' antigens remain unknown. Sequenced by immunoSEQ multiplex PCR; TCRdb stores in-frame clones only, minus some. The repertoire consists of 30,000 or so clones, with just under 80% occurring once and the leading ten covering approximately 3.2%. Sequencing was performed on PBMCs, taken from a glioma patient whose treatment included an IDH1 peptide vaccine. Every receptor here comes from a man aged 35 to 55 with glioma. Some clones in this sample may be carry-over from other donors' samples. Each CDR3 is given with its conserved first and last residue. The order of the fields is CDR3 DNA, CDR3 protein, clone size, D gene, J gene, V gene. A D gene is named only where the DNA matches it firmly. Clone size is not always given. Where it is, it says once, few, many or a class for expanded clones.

TGCGCCAGCAGCCCGACAGCCCTAGGAGAAAAACTGTTTTTT | CASSPTALGEKLFF | few | - | TRBJ1-4 | TRBV5-1
TGTGCCAGCAACCGTAGGACAGAGAACACTGAAGCTTTCTTT | CASNRRTENTEAFF | - | - | TRBJ1-1 | TRBV7-9
TGTGCCAGCAGTCGGTCTCGACAGGGAAACGAGCAGTACTTC | CASSRSRQGNEQYF | - | TRBD1 | TRBJ2-7 | TRBV7-2
TGTGCCAGCAGTTTATTGGGCCTTAATGAAAAACTGTTTTTT | CASSLLGLNEKLFF | - | - | TRBJ1-4 | TRBV27
TGTGCCAGTAGCGATCTAGGGACAAACACTGAAGCTTTCTTT | CASSDLGTNTEAFF | - | - | TRBJ1-1 | TRBV19
TGTGCCAGCAGTGAGACGCTGCCGGGCTCTGGAAACACCATATATTTT | CASSETLPGSGNTIYF | - | - | TRBJ1-3 | TRBV6-1
TGTGCCAGTAGTATAGCCCTGGACAGGGGGTCCGATGGCTACACCTTC | CASSIALDRGSDGYTF | - | TRBD1 | TRBJ1-2 | TRBV19
TGCGCCAGCAGCTTGGAGGGACAGACCAATGAGCAGTTCTTC | CASSLEGQTNEQFF | - | TRBD1 | TRBJ2-1 | TRBV5-1
TGTGCCAGCAGTGAATCAAACAGGGGATCCTACGAGCAGTACTTC | CASSESNRGSYEQYF | - | TRBD1 | TRBJ2-7 | TRBV25-1
TGTGCCAGCAGTTACCGTCTACGGATGAACACCGGGGAGCTGTTTTTT | CASSYRLRMNTGELFF | - | - | TRBJ2-2 | TRBV6-6
TGTGCCAGCAGCTTACGGGACAGGTACACCGGGGAGCTGTTTTTT | CASSLRDRYTGELFF | - | TRBD1 | TRBJ2-2 | TRBV7-8
TGTGCCAGCAGCTTTAGCTCCTACGAGCAGTACTTC | CASSFSSYEQYF | - | - | TRBJ2-7 | TRBV5-4
TGTGCCAGCAGTACGACCGCTAACACTGAAGCTTTCTTT | CASSTTANTEAFF | - | - | TRBJ1-1 | TRBV6-4
TGTGCCATCAGTGAGGAGCAAGGGGTAACTGAAGCTTTCTTT | CAISEEQGVTEAFF | - | - | TRBJ1-1 | TRBV10-3
TGTGCCAGCAGCCCGGAAGGGCTGGGGTCCTACGAGCAGTACTTC | CASSPEGLGSYEQYF | - | - | TRBJ2-7 | TRBV5-4
TGTGCCAGCAGCGAGACTAATAACATTCAGTACTTC | CASSETNNIQYF | - | - | TRBJ2-4 | TRBV9
TGTGCCTGGAGGGTCAGGGCCTCGGGAGGCTACACCTTC | CAWRVRASGGYTF | - | - | TRBJ1-2 | TRBV30
TGCGCCAGCAGCTTGGCCGGGGGGCTGGGCACTGAAGCTTTCTTT | CASSLAGGLGTEAFF | - | - | TRBJ1-1 | TRBV5-1
TGTGCCAGCAGCTGGGACGGCAACACCGGGGAGCTGTTTTTT | CASSWDGNTGELFF | - | - | TRBJ2-2 | TRBV7-9
TGTGCCAGCAGCGCGGACCTTGGAGACACTGAAGCTTTCTTT | CASSADLGDTEAFF | - | - | TRBJ1-1 | TRBV5-4
TGTGCCAGCAGTGAAAGGACTAGCCCCCTGGTGACCCAGTACTTC | CASSERTSPLVTQYF | - | TRBD2 | TRBJ2-5 | TRBV2
TGTGCCAGCAGCGTAGGGGCATGGATGAACACTGAAGCTTTCTTT | CASSVGAWMNTEAFF | - | - | TRBJ1-1 | TRBV9
TGTGCCAGTAGTATAAGGCAATACACTGAAGCTTTCTTT | CASSIRQYTEAFF | - | - | TRBJ1-1 | TRBV19
TGTGCCAGCAGCCCCCTCGGGGCGTCGTACGAGCAGTACTTC | CASSPLGASYEQYF | - | - | TRBJ2-7 | TRBV7-2
TGCAGCGTTATCCAGGGTCCTGTAGGCACTGAAGCTTTCTTT | CSVIQGPVGTEAFF | - | - | TRBJ1-1 | TRBV29-1
TGTGCCAGCAGTACGGGACAGGCAAGTTACATGAACACTGAAGCTTTCTTT | CASSTGQASYMNTEAFF | - | TRBD1 | TRBJ1-1 | TRBV2
TGTGCCAGCAGCATGGCAGGGATCACTGAAGCTTTCTTT | CASSMAGITEAFF | few | - | TRBJ1-1 | TRBV27
TGTGCCAGCAGCCCCAACCGGCACCCCAATCAGCCCCAGCATTTT | CASSPNRHPNQPQHF | - | - | TRBJ1-5 | TRBV7-9
TGTGCCAGCAGCTTGGGTGTCTCCTACGAGCAGTACTTC | CASSLGVSYEQYF | - | - | TRBJ2-7 | TRBV5-4
TGTGCCAGCAGTCCCTCGGGGACAGAAAAAGAGACCCAGTACTTC | CASSPSGTEKETQYF | - | TRBD1 | TRBJ2-5 | TRBV6-5
TGTGCCAGTAGTATTCCGGGGATCTATGGCTACACCTTC | CASSIPGIYGYTF | - | - | TRBJ1-2 | TRBV19
TGTGCCAGCGGCTGGGACAGGGGATCTGAAGCTTTCTTT | CASGWDRGSEAFF | - | TRBD1 | TRBJ1-1 | TRBV11-3
TGTGCCAGCAGCCCTGGCGAGGGGGTCACGAACACTGAAGCTTTCTTT | CASSPGEGVTNTEAFF | once | - | TRBJ1-1 | TRBV5-6
TGTGCCAGCCGGGACATCAACTACGAGCAGTACTTC | CASRDINYEQYF | - | - | TRBJ2-7 | TRBV2
TGTGCCAGCAGGGAGGACAGGCCGCCCTTCTTT | CASREDRPPFF | once | TRBD1 | TRBJ1-1 | TRBV6-6
TGCGCCAGCAGCCAAGACGCCCTCCCGAATTCACCCCTCCACTTT | CASSQDALPNSPLHF | medium-sized | - | TRBJ1-6 | TRBV4-1
TGTGCCATCAGCCTGGACGGGAATCAGCCCCAGCATTTT | CAISLDGNQPQHF | - | - | TRBJ1-5 | TRBV10-3
TGTGCCAGTAGTACCCAGACAGGGAACACTGAAGCTTTCTTT | CASSTQTGNTEAFF | - | - | TRBJ1-1 | TRBV19
TGTGCCAGCAGCCGCCTAGGAGGACACCTTAACACTGAAGCTTTCTTT | CASSRLGGHLNTEAFF | - | - | TRBJ1-1 | TRBV14
TGTGCCAGCAGCTTCAGGGACAGGGTGGGGTCTGAAGCTTTCTTT | CASSFRDRVGSEAFF | - | TRBD1 | TRBJ1-1 | TRBV5-4
TGCGCCAGCAGGGCCGGGACAGGGGACGAGCAGTACTTC | CASRAGTGDEQYF | - | TRBD1 | TRBJ2-7 | TRBV5-1
TGTGCCAGCAGCCAAGAAGAAGGACTAGCGGGTAACAATGAGCAGTTCTTC | CASSQEEGLAGNNEQFF | once | TRBD2 | TRBJ2-1 | TRBV4-2
TGTGCCACCAGCAGAGACAGGGGATTGAACACTGAAGCTTTCTTT | CATSRDRGLNTEAFF | few | - | TRBJ1-1 | TRBV15
TGCGCCAGCAGCCAAGATGCGGCCTGGACCGTCTATGGCTACACCTTC | CASSQDAAWTVYGYTF | - | - | TRBJ1-2 | TRBV4-3
TGTGCCAGTTCCCAGGGGCGGGGGTTGAACACTGAAGCTTTCTTT | CASSQGRGLNTEAFF | - | - | TRBJ1-1 | TRBV19
TGTGCCAGCAGCTACAGGGACGGGGCCTACGAGCAGTACTTC | CASSYRDGAYEQYF | - | - | TRBJ2-7 | TRBV7-2
TGCGCCAGCAGCTTGGACATCGCCGAGGGAGCTTTCTTT | CASSLDIAEGAFF | - | - | TRBJ1-1 | TRBV5-1
TGTGCCAGCAGTGATAAGTTTGGGGTGAACACTGAAGCTTTCTTT | CASSDKFGVNTEAFF | few | - | TRBJ1-1 | TRBV2
TGTGCCAGCAGCCTATTAGCGCAGAATGAGCAGTTCTTC | CASSLLAQNEQFF | - | - | TRBJ2-1 | TRBV7-9
TGTGCCAGCAGTGAAGGGACAGGGGTCTATGGCTACACCTTC | CASSEGTGVYGYTF | - | TRBD1 | TRBJ1-2 | TRBV6-1